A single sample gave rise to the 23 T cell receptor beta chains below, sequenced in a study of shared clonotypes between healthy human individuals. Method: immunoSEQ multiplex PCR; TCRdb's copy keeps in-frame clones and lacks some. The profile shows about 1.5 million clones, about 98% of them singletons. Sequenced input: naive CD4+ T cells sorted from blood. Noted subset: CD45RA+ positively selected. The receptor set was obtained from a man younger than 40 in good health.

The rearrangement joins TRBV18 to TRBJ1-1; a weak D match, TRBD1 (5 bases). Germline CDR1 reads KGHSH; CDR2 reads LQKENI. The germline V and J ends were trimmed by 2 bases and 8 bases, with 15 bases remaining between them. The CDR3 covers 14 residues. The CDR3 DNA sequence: TGTGCCAGCTCACCAGACAGCGTCCCATCAGAAGCTTTCTTT. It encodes CASSPDSVPSEAFF.

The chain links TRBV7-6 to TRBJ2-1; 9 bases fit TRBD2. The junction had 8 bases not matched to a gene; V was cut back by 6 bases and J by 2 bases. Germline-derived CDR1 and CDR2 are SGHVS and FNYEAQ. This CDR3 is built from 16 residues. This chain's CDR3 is CASRNPLAGTYNEQFF. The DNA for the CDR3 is TGTGCCAGCAGGAATCCCCTAGCGGGAACCTACAATGAGCAGTTCTTC.

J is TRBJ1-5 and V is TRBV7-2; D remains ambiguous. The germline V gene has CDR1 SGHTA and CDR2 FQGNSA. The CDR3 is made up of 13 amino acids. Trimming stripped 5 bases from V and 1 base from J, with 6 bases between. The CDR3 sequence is CASSPTSNQPQHF. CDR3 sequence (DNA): TGTGCCAGCAGCCCGACAAGCAATCAGCCCCAGCATTTT.

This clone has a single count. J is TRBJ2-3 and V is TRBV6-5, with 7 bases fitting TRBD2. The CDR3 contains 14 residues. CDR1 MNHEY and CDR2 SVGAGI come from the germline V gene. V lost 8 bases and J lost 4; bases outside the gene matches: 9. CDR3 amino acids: CASGRVRGSDTQYF. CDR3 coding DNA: TGTGCCAGCGGGAGGGTGCGGGGTTCAGATACGCAGTATTTT.

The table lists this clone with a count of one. The DNA for the CDR3 is TGCGCCAGCAGCCGGGAGGCTGCTGAAAAACTGTTTTTT. Residues: CASSREAAEKLFF. The chain recombines TRBV4-1 with TRBJ1-4, with unresolved D. Germline V gene sequence: CDR1 MGHRA, CDR2 YSYEKL. The CDR3 runs 13 residues. Trimming stripped 4 bases from V and 7 bases from J, with 10 bases between.

CDR3 DNA: TGTGCCAGCAGCTTCACAGGGGGTGATAATACGCAGTATTTT. Residues: CASSFTGGDNTQYF. V usage is TRBV7-2 and J usage is TRBJ2-3; 8 nucleotides align to TRBD1. Germline CDR1 reads SGHTA; CDR2 reads FQGNSA. The junction had 6 bases not matched to a gene; V was cut back by 3 bases and J by 7 bases. This CDR3 spans 14 amino acids.

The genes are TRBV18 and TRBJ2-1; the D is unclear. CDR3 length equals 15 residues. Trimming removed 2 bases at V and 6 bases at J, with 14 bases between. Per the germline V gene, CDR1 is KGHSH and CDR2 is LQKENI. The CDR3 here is CASSPWPSRPNEQFF. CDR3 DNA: TGTGCCAGCTCACCATGGCCTAGTCGGCCCAATGAGCAGTTCTTC. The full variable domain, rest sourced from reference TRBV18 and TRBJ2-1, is NAGVMQNPRHLVRRRGQEARLRCSPMKGHSHVYWYRQLPEEGLKFMVYLQKENIIDESGMPKERFSAEFPKEGPSILRIQQVVRGDSAAYFCASSPWPSRPNEQFFGPGTRLTVL.

Here the CDR3 DNA reads TGTGCCAGCTCACCAGGAGACAGGGCCCTCGGAGAGACCCAGTACTTC. Translated: CASSPGDRALGETQYF. V gene TRBV18 combines with J gene TRBJ2-5, with TRBD1 matching over 7 bases. There are 16 residues in the CDR3. Germline lookup yields CDR1 KGHSH and CDR2 LQKENI. The V segment lost 2 bases and the J segment 4 bases; nucleotides outside the gene matches: 10.

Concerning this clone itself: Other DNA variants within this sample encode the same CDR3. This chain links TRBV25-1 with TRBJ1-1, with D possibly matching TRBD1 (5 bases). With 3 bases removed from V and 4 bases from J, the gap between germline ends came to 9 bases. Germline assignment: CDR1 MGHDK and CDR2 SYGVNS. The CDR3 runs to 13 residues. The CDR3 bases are TGTGCCAGCAGTGAGGCAGGGCGCACTGAAGCTTTCTTT. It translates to CASSEAGRTEAFF.

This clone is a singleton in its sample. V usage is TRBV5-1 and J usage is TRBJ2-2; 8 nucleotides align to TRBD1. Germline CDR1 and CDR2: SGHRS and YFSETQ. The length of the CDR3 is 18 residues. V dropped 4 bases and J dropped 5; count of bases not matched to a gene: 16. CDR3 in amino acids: CASSREAAGGRGTGELFF. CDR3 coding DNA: TGCGCCAGCAGCCGAGAGGCTGCAGGGGGCCGGGGAACCGGGGAGCTGTTTTTT.

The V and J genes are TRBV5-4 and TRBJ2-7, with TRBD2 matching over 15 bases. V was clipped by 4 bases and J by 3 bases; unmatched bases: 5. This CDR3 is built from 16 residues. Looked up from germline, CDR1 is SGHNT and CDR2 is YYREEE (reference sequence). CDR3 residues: CASSTGTSGRLYEQYF. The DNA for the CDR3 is TGTGCCAGCAGCACTGGGACTAGCGGGAGGCTCTACGAGCAGTACTTC.

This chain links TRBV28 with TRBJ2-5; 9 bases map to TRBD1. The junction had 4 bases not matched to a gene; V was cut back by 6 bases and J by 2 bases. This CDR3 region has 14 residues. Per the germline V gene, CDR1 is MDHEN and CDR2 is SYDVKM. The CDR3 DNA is TGTGCCAGCAGCGGACAGGGGTTACAAGAGACCCAGTACTTC. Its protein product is CASSGQGLQETQYF.

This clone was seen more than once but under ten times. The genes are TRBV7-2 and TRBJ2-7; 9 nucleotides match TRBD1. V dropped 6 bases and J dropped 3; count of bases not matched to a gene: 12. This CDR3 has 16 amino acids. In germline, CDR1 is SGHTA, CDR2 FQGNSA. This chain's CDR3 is CASSSSPGQGLYEQYF. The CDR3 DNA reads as TGTGCCAGCAGTTCCTCCCCGGGACAGGGTCTCTACGAGCAGTACTTC.

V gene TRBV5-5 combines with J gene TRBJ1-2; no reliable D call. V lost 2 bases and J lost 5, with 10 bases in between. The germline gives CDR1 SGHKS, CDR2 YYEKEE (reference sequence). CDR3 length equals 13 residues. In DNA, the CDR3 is TGTGCCAGCAGCTTTACAGTCGAGTATGGCTACACCTTC. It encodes CASSFTVEYGYTF.

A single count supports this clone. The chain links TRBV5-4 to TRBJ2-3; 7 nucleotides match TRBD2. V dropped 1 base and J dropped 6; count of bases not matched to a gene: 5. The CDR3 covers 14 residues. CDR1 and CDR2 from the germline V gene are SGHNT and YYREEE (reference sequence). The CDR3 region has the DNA TGTGCCAGCAGCTTGATGGGGAGGGTGGATACGCAGTATTTT. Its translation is CASSLMGRVDTQYF.

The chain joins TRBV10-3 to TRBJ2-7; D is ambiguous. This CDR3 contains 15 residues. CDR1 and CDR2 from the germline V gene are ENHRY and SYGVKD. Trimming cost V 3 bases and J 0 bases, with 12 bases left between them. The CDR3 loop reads CAISDVALSSYEQYF. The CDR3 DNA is TGTGCCATCAGTGATGTAGCCCTGAGCTCCTACGAGCAGTACTTC.

The CDR3 reads CASSDPYGYTF. The CDR3, as DNA: TGTGCCAGCAGTGACCCTTATGGCTACACCTTC. The chain links TRBV6-5 to TRBJ1-2; D remains unclear. The CDR3 is made up of 11 amino acids. V lost 5 bases to trimming and J lost 5 bases, with 6 bases between them. Germline CDR1 reads MNHEY; CDR2 reads SVGAGI.

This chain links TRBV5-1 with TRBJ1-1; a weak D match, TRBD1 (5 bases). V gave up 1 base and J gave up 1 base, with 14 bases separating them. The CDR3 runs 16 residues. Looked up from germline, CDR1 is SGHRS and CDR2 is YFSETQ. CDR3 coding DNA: TGCGCCAGCAGCTTGCCAACGGGGGGGTGGAACACTGAAGCTTTCTTT. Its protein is CASSLPTGGWNTEAFF.

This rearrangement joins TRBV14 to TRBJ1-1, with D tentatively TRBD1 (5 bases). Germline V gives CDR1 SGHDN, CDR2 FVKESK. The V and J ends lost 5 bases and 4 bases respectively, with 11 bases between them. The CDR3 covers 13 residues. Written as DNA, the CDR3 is TGTGCCAGCAGCTTAGCAGGGTTCACTGAAGCTTTCTTT. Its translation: CASSLAGFTEAFF.

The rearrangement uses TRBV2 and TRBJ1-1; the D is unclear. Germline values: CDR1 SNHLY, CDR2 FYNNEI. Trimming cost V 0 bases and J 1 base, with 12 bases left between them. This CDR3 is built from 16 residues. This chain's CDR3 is CASSEALVARNTEAFF. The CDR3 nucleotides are TGTGCCAGCAGTGAAGCGCTCGTGGCCAGGAACACTGAAGCTTTCTTT.

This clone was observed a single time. CDR3 DNA: TGTGCCAGCAGCTCCACCCGGGACGCGAGCTCTGGGGCCAACGTCCTGACTTTC. Translating it yields CASSSTRDASSGANVLTF. This chain joins TRBV7-8 and TRBJ2-6; D possibly matches TRBD1 or TRBD2 (5 bases each). V was cut by 4 bases and J by 0 bases, with 16 bases left in between. There are 18 residues in the CDR3. Germline V gene lookup returns CDR1 SGHVS and CDR2 FQNEAQ.

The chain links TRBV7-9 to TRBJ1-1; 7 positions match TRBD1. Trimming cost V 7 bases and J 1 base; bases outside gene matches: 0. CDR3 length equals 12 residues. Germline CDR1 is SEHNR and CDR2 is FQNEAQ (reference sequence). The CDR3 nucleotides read TGTGCCAGCAACAGGGGGAACACTGAAGCTTTCTTT. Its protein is CASNRGNTEAFF.

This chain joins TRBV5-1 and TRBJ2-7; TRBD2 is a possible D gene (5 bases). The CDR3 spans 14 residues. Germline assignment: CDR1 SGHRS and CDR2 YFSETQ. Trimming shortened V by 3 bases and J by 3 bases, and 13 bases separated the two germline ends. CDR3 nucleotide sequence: TGCGCCAGCAGCTCCCCCCCGGGGTTCTACGAGCAGTACTTC. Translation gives CASSSPPGFYEQYF.